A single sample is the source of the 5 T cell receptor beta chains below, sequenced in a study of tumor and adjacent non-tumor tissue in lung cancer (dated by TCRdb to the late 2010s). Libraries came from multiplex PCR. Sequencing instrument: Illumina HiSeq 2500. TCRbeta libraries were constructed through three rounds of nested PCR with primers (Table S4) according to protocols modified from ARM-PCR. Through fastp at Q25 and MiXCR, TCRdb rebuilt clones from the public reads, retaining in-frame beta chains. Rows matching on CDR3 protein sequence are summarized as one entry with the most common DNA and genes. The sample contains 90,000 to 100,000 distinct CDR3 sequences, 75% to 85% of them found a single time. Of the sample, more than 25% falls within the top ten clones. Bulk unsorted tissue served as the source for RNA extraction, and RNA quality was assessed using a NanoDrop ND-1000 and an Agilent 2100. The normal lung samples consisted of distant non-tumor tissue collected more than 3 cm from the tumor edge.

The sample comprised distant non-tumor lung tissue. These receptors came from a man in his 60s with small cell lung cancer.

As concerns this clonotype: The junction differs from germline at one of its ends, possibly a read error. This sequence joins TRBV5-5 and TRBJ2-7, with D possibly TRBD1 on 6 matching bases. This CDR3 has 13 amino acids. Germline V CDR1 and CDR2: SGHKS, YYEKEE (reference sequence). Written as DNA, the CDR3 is TGTGCCAGTAGCCACAGGGACACCTACGAGCAGCACTTC. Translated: CASSHRDTYEQHF. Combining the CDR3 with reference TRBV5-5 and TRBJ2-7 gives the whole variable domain DAGVTQSPTHLIKTRGQQVTLRCSPISGHKSVSWYQQVLGQGPQFIFQYYEKEERGRGNFPDRFSARQFPNYSSELNVNALLLGDSALYLCASSHRDTYEQHFGPGTRLTVT.

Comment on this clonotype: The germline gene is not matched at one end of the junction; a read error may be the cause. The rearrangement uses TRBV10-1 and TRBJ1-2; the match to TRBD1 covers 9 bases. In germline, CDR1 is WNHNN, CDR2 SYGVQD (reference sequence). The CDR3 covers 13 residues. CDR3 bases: TGCGCCAGCAGGGACAGGGGTAGGGGTGGCCACACCTTC. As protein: CASRDRGRGGHTF.

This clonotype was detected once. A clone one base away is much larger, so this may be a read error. CDR3 amino acids: CASSKCRCLNTESFF. CDR3 bases: TGTGCCAGCAGCAAATGCCGCTGCCTGAACACTGAATCTTTCTTT. This chain uses TRBV21-1 with TRBJ1-1. TRBV21-1 is classified as a pseudogene. CDR3 size: 15 residues.

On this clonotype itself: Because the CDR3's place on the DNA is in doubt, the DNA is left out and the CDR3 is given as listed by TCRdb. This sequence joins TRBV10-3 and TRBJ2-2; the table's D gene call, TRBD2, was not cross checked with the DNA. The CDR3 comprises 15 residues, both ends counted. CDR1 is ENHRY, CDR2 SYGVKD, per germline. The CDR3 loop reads CAISVASGNTGEMFF.

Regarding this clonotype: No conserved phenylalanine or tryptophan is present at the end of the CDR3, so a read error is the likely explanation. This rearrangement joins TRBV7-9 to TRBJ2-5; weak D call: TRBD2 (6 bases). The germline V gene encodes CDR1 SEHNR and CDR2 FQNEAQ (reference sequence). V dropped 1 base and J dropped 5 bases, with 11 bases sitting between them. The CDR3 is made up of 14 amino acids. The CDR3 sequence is CASSLVTGVETQYL. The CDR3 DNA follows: TGTGCCAGCAGCTTAGTAACGGGAGTTGAGACCCAGTACTTA.